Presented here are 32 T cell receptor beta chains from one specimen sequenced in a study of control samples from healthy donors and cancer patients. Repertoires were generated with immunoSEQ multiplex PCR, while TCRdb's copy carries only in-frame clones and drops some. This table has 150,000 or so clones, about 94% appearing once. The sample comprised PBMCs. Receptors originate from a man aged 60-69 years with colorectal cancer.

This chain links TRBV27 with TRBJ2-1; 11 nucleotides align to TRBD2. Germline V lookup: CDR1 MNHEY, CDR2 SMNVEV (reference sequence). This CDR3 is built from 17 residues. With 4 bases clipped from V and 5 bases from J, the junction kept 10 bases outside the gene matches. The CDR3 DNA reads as TGTGCCAGCAGTTCCCCATTAGCGGGGGGGCGAAACAATGAGCAGTTCTTC. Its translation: CASSSPLAGGRNNEQFF.

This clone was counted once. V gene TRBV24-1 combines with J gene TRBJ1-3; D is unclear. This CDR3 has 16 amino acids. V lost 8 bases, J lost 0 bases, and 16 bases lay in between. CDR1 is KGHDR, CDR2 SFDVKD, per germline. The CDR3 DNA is TGTGCCACCATAGCGTACGGTGCAAGCTCTGGAAACACCATATATTTT. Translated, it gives CATIAYGASSGNTIYF.

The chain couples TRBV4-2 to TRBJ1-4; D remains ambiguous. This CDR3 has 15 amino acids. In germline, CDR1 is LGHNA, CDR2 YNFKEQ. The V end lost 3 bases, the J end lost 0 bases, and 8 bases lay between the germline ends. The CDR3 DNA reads TGTGCCAGCAGCCAGGTATTCGCAACTAATGAAAAACTGTTTTTT. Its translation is CASSQVFATNEKLFF.

This CDR3 is CASSQAGGQYGYTF. In DNA, the CDR3 is TGTGCCAGCAGCCAAGCGGGGGGCCAATATGGCTACACCTTC. The chain carries TRBV14 and TRBJ1-2, with a tentative D call TRBD1 (6 bases). CDR1 and CDR2 (germline): SGHDN, FVKESK. V gave up 1 base and J gave up 5 bases, with 11 bases separating them. CDR3 length equals 14 residues.

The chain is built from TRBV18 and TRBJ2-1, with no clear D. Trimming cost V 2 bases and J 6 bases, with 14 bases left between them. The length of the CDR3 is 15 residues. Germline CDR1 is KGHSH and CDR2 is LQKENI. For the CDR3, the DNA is TGTGCCAGCTCACCATCCTCAATGCCGGTCAATGAGCAGTTCTTC. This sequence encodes CASSPSSMPVNEQFF.

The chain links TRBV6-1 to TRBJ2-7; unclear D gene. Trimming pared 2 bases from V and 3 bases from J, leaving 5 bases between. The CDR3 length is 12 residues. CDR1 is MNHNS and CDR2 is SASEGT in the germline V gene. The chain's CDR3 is CASSEQGYEQYF. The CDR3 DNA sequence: TGTGCCAGCAGTGAACAAGGCTACGAGCAGTACTTC.

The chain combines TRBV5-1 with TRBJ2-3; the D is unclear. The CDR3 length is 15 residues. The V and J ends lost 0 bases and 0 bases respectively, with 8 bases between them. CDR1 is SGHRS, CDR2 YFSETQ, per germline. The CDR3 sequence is CASSLVEDSTDTQYF. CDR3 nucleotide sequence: TGCGCCAGCAGCTTGGTAGAGGATAGCACAGATACGCAGTATTTT.

The CDR3 sequence is CASSRGPRTYNEQFF. As DNA, the CDR3 is TGTGCCAGCAGTCGAGGGCCCAGGACCTACAATGAGCAGTTCTTC. The chain joins TRBV2 to TRBJ2-1; D perhaps matches TRBD2 (5 bases). This CDR3 spans 15 amino acids. Trimming left V 5 bases short and J 2 bases short, with 13 bases between. The germline gives CDR1 SNHLY, CDR2 FYNNEI.

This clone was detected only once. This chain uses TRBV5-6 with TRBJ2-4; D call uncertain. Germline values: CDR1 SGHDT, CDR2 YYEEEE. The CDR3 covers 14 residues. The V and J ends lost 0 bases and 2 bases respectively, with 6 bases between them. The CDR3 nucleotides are TGTGCCAGCAGCTTGGGGGAAACCAAAAACATTCAGTACTTC. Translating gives CASSLGETKNIQYF.

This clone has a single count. The CDR3 spells CASSLDLGRSNEKLFF. Written as DNA, the CDR3 is TGTGCCAGCAGCTTGGACTTGGGCCGGTCTAATGAAAAACTGTTTTTT. The chain combines TRBV5-5 with TRBJ1-4; D gene unclear. Trimming cost V 0 bases and J 3 bases, with 12 bases left between them. The V gene's germline CDR1 is SGHKS and CDR2 YYEKEE (reference sequence). The CDR3 covers 16 residues.

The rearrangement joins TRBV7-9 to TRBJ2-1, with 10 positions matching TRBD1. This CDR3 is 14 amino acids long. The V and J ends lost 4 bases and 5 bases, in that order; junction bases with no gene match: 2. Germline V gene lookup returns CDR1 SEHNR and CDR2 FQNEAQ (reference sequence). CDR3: CASSSGQGDNEQFF. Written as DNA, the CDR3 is TGTGCCAGCAGCTCCGGACAGGGGGACAATGAGCAGTTCTTC. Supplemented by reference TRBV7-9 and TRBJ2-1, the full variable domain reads DTGVSQNPRHKITKRGQNVTFRCDPISEHNRLYWYRQTLGQGPEFLTYFQNEAQLEKSRLLSDRFSAERPKGSFSTLEIQRTEQGDSAMYLCASSSGQGDNEQFFGPGTRLTVL.

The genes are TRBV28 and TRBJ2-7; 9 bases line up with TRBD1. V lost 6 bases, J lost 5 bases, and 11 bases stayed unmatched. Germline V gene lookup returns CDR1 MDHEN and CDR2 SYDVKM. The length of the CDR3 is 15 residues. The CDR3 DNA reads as TGTGCCAGCAGACTCCAAGGGACAGGGATGGACGAGCAGTACTTC. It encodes CASRLQGTGMDEQYF. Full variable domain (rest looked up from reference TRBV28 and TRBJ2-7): DVKVTQSSRYLVKRTGEKVFLECVQDMDHENMFWYRQDPGLGLRLIYFSYDVKMKEKGDIPEGYSVSREKKERFSLILESASTNQTSMYLCASRLQGTGMDEQYFGPGTRLTVT.

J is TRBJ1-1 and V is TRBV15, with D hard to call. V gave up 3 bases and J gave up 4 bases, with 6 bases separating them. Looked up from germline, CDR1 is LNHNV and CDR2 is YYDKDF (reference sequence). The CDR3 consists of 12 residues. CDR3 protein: CATSSVFTEAFF. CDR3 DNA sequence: TGTGCCACCAGCAGCGTCTTCACTGAAGCTTTCTTT. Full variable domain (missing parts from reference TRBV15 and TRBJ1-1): DAMVIQNPRYQVTQFGKPVTLSCSQTLNHNVMYWYQQKSSQAPKLLFHYYDKDFNNEADTPDNFQSRRPNTSFCFLDIRSPGLGDTAMYLCATSSVFTEAFFGQGTRLTVV.

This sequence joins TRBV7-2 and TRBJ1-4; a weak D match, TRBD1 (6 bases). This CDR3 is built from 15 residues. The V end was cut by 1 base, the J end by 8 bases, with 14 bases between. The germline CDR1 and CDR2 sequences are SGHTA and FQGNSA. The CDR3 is CASSLDGTFREKLFF. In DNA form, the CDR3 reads TGTGCCAGCAGCTTAGACGGGACATTCAGGGAAAAACTGTTTTTT. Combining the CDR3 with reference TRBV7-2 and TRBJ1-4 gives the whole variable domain GAGVSQSPSNKVTEKGKDVELRCDPISGHTALYWYRQSLGQGLEFLIYFQGNSAPDKSGLPSDRFSAERTGGSVSTLTIQRTQQEDSAVYLCASSLDGTFREKLFFGSGTQLSVL.

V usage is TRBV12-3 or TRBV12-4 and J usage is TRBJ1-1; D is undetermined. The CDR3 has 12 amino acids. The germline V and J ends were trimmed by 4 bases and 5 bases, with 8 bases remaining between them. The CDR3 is CASSSARTEAFF. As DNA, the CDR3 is TGTGCCAGCAGTTCCGCTCGGACTGAAGCTTTCTTT.

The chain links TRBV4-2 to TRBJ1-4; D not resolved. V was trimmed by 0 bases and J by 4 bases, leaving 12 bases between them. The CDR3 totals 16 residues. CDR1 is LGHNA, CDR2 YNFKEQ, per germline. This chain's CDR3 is CASSQDTGGSNEKLFF. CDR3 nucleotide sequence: TGTGCCAGCAGCCAAGACACCGGCGGGAGTAATGAAAAACTGTTTTTT.

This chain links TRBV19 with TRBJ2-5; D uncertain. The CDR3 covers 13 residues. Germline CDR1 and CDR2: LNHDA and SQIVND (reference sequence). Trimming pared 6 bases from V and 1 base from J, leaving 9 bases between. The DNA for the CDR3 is TGTGCCAGTAGCCCCCCCCGCCAAGAGACCCAGTACTTC. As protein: CASSPPRQETQYF.

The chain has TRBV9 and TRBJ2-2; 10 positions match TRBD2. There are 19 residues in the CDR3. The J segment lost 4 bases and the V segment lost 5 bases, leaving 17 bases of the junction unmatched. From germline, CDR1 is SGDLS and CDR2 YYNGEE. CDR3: CASRGRGLAGARSTGELFF. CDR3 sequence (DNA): TGTGCCAGCAGGGGCCGCGGCCTAGCGGGGGCCCGCTCCACCGGGGAGCTGTTTTTT.

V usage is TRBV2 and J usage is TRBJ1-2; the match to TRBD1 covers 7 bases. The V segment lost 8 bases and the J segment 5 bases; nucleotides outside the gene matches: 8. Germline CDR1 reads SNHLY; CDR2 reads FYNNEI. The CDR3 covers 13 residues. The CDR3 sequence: CASSGTVGYGYTF. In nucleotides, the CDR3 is TGTGCCAGCTCCGGGACAGTAGGATATGGCTACACCTTC.

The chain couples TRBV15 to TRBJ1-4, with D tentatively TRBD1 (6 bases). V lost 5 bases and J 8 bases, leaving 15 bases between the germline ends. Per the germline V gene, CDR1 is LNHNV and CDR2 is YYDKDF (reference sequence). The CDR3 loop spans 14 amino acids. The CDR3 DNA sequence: TGTGCCACCAGCCGTCCCGGGACATGGGAAAAACTGTTTTTT. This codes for CATSRPGTWEKLFF.

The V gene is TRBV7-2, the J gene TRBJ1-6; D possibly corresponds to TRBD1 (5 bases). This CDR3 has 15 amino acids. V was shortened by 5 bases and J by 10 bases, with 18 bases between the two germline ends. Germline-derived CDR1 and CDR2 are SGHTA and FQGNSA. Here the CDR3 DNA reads TGTGCCAGCAGCAGAATGGGCAGGGTGGAATCACCCCTCCACTTT. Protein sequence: CASSRMGRVESPLHF.

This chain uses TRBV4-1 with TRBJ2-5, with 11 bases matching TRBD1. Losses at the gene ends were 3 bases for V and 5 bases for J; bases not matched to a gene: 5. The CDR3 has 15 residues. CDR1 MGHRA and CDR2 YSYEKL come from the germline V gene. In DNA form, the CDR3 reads TGCGCCAGCAGCCATGGACAGGGGGCCGTGGAGACCCAGTACTTC. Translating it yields CASSHGQGAVETQYF.

The CDR3 loop reads CASSYGQTNEKLFF. The CDR3, as DNA: TGTGCCAGCAGCTACGGACAGACTAATGAAAAACTGTTTTTT. The rearrangement links TRBV7-9 to TRBJ1-4; weak D call: TRBD1 (6 bases). From germline, CDR1 is SEHNR and CDR2 FQNEAQ (reference sequence). The CDR3 is made up of 14 amino acids. V was cut by 4 bases and J by 2 bases, with 8 bases left in between.

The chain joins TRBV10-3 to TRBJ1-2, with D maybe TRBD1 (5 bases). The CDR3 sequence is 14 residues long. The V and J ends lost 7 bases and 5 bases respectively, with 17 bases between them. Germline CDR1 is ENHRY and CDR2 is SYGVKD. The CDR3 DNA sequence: TGTGCCATCACCGCAGGAGGGGCGCGGTATGGCTACACCTTC. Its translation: CAITAGGARYGYTF.

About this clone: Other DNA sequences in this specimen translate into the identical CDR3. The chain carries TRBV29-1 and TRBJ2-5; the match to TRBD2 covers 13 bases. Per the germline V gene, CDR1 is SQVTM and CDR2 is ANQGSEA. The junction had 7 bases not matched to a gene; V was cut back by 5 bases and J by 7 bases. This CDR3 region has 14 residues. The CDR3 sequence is CSVWTSGGPGTQYF. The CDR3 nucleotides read TGCAGCGTTTGGACTAGCGGGGGTCCCGGGACCCAGTACTTC.

The CDR3, as DNA: TGTGCCAGCAGCCCCCCGGGGGCGAACACTGAAGCTTTCTTT. This sequence encodes CASSPPGANTEAFF. The genes are TRBV7-9 and TRBJ1-1; maybe TRBD1 (6 bases). V lost 5 bases and J 1 base, leaving 11 bases between the germline ends. CDR3 length equals 14 residues. Germline-derived CDR1 and CDR2 are SEHNR and FQNEAQ (reference sequence).

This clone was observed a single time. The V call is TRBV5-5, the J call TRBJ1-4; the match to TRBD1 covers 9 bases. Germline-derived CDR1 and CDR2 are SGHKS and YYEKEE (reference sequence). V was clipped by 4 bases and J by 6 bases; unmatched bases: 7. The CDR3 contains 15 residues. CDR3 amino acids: CASSPTGGSYEKLFF. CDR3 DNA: TGTGCCAGCAGCCCAACAGGGGGCTCGTATGAAAAACTGTTTTTT.

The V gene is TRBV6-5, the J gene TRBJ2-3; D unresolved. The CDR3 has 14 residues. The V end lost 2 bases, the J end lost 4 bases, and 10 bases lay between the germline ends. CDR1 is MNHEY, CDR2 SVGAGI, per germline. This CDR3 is CASSYDTVADTQYF. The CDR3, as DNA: TGTGCCAGCAGTTACGACACAGTAGCAGATACGCAGTATTTT.

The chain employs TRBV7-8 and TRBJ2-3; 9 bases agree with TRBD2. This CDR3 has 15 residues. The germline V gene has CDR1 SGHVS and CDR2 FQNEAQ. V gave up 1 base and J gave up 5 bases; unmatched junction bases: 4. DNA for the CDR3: TGTGCCAGCAGCTTAGTTGCGGGGGGGCAAGATACGCAGTATTTT. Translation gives CASSLVAGGQDTQYF.

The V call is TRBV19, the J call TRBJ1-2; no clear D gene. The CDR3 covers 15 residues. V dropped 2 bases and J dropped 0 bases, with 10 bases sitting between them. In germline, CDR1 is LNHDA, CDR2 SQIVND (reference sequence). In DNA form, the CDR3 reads TGTGCCAGTAGTATAATGGCAGGAACTAACTATGGCTACACCTTC. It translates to CASSIMAGTNYGYTF.

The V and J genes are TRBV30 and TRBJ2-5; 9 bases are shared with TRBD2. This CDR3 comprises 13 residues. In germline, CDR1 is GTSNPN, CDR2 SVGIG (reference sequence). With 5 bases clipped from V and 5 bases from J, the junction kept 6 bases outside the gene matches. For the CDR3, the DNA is TGTGCCTGGTCAATTACTAGCGGGGAGACCCAGTACTTC. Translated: CAWSITSGETQYF. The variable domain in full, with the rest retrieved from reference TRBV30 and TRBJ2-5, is SQTIHQWPATLVQPVGSPLSLECTVEGTSNPNLYWYRQAAGRGLQLLFYSVGIGQISSEVPQNLSASRPQDRQFILSSKKLLLSDSGFYLCAWSITSGETQYFGPGTRLLVL.

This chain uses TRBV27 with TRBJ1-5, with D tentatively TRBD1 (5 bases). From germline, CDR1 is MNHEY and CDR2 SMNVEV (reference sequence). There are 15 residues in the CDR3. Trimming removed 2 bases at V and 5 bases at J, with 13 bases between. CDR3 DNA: TGTGCCAGCAGTTTAGGGCAGGGAGGGGATCAGCCCCAGCATTTT. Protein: CASSLGQGGDQPQHF.